The 22 T cell receptor beta chains presented below share a single source sample, sequenced in a study of T cell responses to AZD1222 COVID-19 vaccine. TCRdb keeps only in-frame clones here, not all; method: immunoSEQ multiplex PCR. Among about 160,000 clones listed, roughly 94% were seen once. The sample in question was peripheral blood, obtained 28 days after the second AZD1222 dose. The receptors originated from an adult who received the AZD1222 COVID-19 vaccine.

The chain combines TRBV7-2 with TRBJ1-1; D is unclear. The CDR3 has 15 residues. V was shortened by 5 bases and J by 0 bases, with 13 bases between the two germline ends. In germline, CDR1 is SGHTA, CDR2 FQGNSA. CDR3 DNA sequence: TGTGCCAGCAGCAATACCGGGCCGTTGAACACTGAAGCTTTCTTT. As protein: CASSNTGPLNTEAFF.

As DNA, the CDR3 is TGTGCCAGTAGTATATGGGACAGGGGCGGAAATGAGCAGTTCTTC. Its translation is CASSIWDRGGNEQFF. The rearrangement links TRBV19 to TRBJ2-1, with TRBD1 matching 10 bases. The CDR3 contains 15 residues. Losses at the gene ends were 2 bases for V and 7 bases for J; bases not matched to a gene: 5. Germline CDR1 LNHDA, CDR2 SQIVND (reference sequence).

Concerning this clone: An end of the junction does not agree with germline; a read error may underlie this. The CDR3 sequence is CASSLMGGGSDLNF. In DNA, the CDR3 is TGTGCCAGCAGTCTGATGGGAGGGGGCTCCGACTTGAACTTC. This chain uses TRBV28 with TRBJ2-5; D tentatively reads TRBD1 or TRBD2 (7 bases each). The CDR3 runs to 14 residues. The germline V gene encodes CDR1 MDHEN and CDR2 SYDVKM.

The CDR3: CASSPLAGAGDTEAFF. In DNA form, the CDR3 reads TGTGCCAGCTCACCACTTGCAGGGGCGGGGGACACTGAAGCTTTCTTT. J is TRBJ1-1 and V is TRBV18, with D possibly being TRBD1 (6 bases). Per germline, CDR1 KGHSH and CDR2 LQKENI. The V gene lost 1 base and the J gene lost 3 bases, with 15 bases spanning the gap. This CDR3 has 16 amino acids.

This chain uses TRBV7-8 with TRBJ2-1, with D hard to call. V was shortened by 5 bases and J by 5 bases, with 7 bases between the two germline ends. This CDR3 contains 12 residues. CDR1 is SGHVS, CDR2 FQNEAQ, per germline. CDR3 residues: CASSLWNNEQFF. In DNA form, the CDR3 reads TGTGCCAGCAGCCTTTGGAACAATGAGCAGTTCTTC.

The CDR3 sequence: CASSWGTGGESYGYTF. DNA for the CDR3: TGTGCCAGCAGTTGGGGGACAGGGGGCGAGAGCTATGGCTACACCTTC. J is TRBJ1-2 and V is TRBV28, with 12 positions matching TRBD1. J lost 4 bases, V lost 4 bases, and 7 bases had no gene match. The CDR3 is 16 amino acids. Germline lookup yields CDR1 MDHEN and CDR2 SYDVKM.

The CDR3 region has the DNA TGTGCCAGCGGGAATCCAGGACAGGGAGGTAATGGCTACACCTTC. Its translation is CASGNPGQGGNGYTF. The chain carries TRBV2 and TRBJ1-2, with 8 bases fitting TRBD1. This CDR3 has 15 residues. V trimming: 8 bases; J trimming: 6 bases; junction bases outside the gene matches: 14. Germline V gives CDR1 SNHLY, CDR2 FYNNEI.

J is TRBJ2-1 and V is TRBV21-1; TRBD2 was called by the table and not checked on the DNA. TRBV21-1 is noted as a pseudogene. The CDR3 loop spans 17 amino acids. CDR3 amino acids: CASSRGTSGKSYNEQFF. CDR3 nucleotide sequence: TGTGCCAGCAGCAGAGGGACTAGCGGGAAGTCCTACAATGAGCAGTTCTTC.

V and J are TRBV18 and TRBJ1-1; tentatively, D is TRBD1 (5 bases). CDR3 length: 15 amino acids. The V end lost 3 bases, the J end lost 4 bases, and 15 bases lay between the germline ends. Germline CDR1 reads KGHSH; CDR2 reads LQKENI. CDR3 sequence (DNA): TGTGCCAGCTCACCGGGGGTGGGGGTTCTCACTGAAGCTTTCTTT. Protein product: CASSPGVGVLTEAFF.

The V call is TRBV5-5, the J call TRBJ1-2; D unresolved. This CDR3 is 13 amino acids long. Germline V lookup: CDR1 SGHKS, CDR2 YYEKEE (reference sequence). With 3 bases removed from V and 4 bases from J, the gap between germline ends came to 10 bases. The CDR3 DNA reads as TGTGCCAGCAGCTGGCAGGCGGGCTATGGCTACACCTTC. Translation: CASSWQAGYGYTF.

The chain links TRBV19 to TRBJ1-1; D remains unclear. V was shortened by 6 bases and J by 8 bases, with 10 bases between the two germline ends. Germline loops: CDR1 LNHDA, CDR2 SQIVND (reference sequence). The CDR3 covers 11 residues. The chain's CDR3 is CASRFTSEAFF. The CDR3, as DNA: TGTGCCAGTAGATTTACTAGCGAAGCTTTCTTT.

The chain couples TRBV6-2 or TRBV6-3 to TRBJ1-1, with a tentative D call TRBD1 (5 bases). CDR1 MNHEY and CDR2 SVGEGT come from the germline V gene. The CDR3 runs 13 residues. The ends were cut back, 0 bases at V and 11 bases at J, with 13 bases in the middle. Here the CDR3 DNA reads TGTGCCAGCAGTTACTCCGCGGGACCCACGGCTTTCTTT. Translating it yields CASSYSAGPTAFF.

V is TRBV18 and J is TRBJ2-5; no firm D call. Germline V gene lookup returns CDR1 KGHSH and CDR2 LQKENI. The CDR3 runs 13 residues. V lost 4 bases and J lost 2, with 8 bases in between. The CDR3 sequence: CASSRAGQETQYF. In nucleotides, the CDR3 is TGTGCCAGCTCACGCGCCGGACAAGAGACCCAGTACTTC.

The chain has TRBV7-8 and TRBJ2-4, with 8 bases identical to TRBD2. This CDR3 comprises 17 residues. V shed 5 bases, J shed 1 base, and the junction held 10 bases outside the gene matches. The V gene's germline CDR1 is SGHVS and CDR2 FQNEAQ. CDR3 nucleotides: TGTGCCAGCAGCCCGGGGGGGGGAGCATTCGCCAAAAACATTCAGTACTTC. Translating gives CASSPGGGAFAKNIQYF.

J is TRBJ2-7 and V is TRBV11-3, with 8 bases matching TRBD1. Trimming took 3 bases from V and 2 from J; bases not matched to a gene: 3. Germline lookup yields CDR1 SGHNT and CDR2 YENEEA. This CDR3 has 14 residues. The CDR3 loop reads CASSLTGAAYEQYF. CDR3 DNA sequence: TGTGCCAGCAGCTTGACAGGGGCGGCCTACGAGCAGTACTTC.

This clone was detected a few times. V gene TRBV12-3 or TRBV12-4 combines with J gene TRBJ1-1, with 7 bases fitting TRBD1. This CDR3 is built from 13 residues. V trimming: 5 bases; J trimming: 4 bases; junction bases outside the gene matches: 4. Written as DNA, the CDR3 is TGTGCCAGCAGTGTCGCAGGGGGCACTGAAGCTTTCTTT. Amino acid sequence: CASSVAGGTEAFF.

The chain uses TRBV2 and TRBJ1-2; D remains unclear. Trimming shortened V by 3 bases and J by 6 bases, and 14 bases separated the two germline ends. CDR3 length equals 14 residues. Germline V gene lookup returns CDR1 SNHLY and CDR2 FYNNEI. CDR3 region: CASSEVAAGDGYTF. The CDR3, as DNA: TGTGCCAGCAGTGAGGTGGCCGCCGGAGATGGCTACACCTTC.

This clone is a singleton in its sample. This rearrangement joins TRBV11-2 to TRBJ2-2; TRBD2 matches 9 bases. There are 17 residues in the CDR3. V trimming: 3 bases; J trimming: 3 bases; junction bases outside the gene matches: 8. Germline CDR1 and CDR2: SGHAT and FQNNGV. The CDR3 loop reads CASSFLAGLGDTGELFF. CDR3 in DNA: TGTGCCAGCAGCTTCCTAGCGGGATTGGGGGACACCGGGGAGCTGTTTTTT.

This chain joins TRBV27 and TRBJ1-5, with D maybe TRBD1 (6 bases). Trimming stripped 8 bases from V and 7 bases from J, with 15 bases between. Per the germline V gene, CDR1 is MNHEY and CDR2 is SMNVEV (reference sequence). This CDR3 is 13 amino acids long. Here the CDR3 reads CASSSGAGQPQHF. CDR3 sequence (DNA): TGTGCCAGCTCGTCGGGGGCAGGGCAGCCCCAGCATTTT.

The chain has TRBV7-8 and TRBJ2-1, with TRBD2 matching over 9 bases. CDR3 size: 17 residues. The germline V gene has CDR1 SGHVS and CDR2 FQNEAQ. J gave up 7 bases and V 1 base, and 11 bases lay outside the gene matches. Here the CDR3 reads CASSLGVSSGSSNEQFF. The CDR3 DNA is TGTGCCAGCAGCTTAGGGGTTAGTAGCGGGAGCTCGAATGAGCAGTTCTTC.

The genes are TRBV9 and TRBJ1-1, with a tentative D call TRBD1 (6 bases). V lost 1 base and J lost 2, with 18 bases in between. In germline, CDR1 is SGDLS, CDR2 YYNGEE. The CDR3 consists of 17 residues. CDR3 coding DNA: TGTGCCAGCAGCGTAATCCCACACACACAGGGAAACACTGAAGCTTTCTTT. Its protein is CASSVIPHTQGNTEAFF.

The genes are TRBV5-1 and TRBJ1-1; 9 bases match TRBD1. Trimming at V came to 2 bases and at J to 1 base, leaving 6 bases not matched to a gene. This CDR3 region has 16 residues. Germline values: CDR1 SGHRS, CDR2 YFSETQ. Here the CDR3 DNA reads TGCGCCAGCAGCTTAGCCGGGACAGGGACGAACACTGAAGCTTTCTTT. Its protein product is CASSLAGTGTNTEAFF.